This record looks at one TCR beta chain sequence and its context. Its antigen is not identified. The data are from a study of CD8 T cells in Susac syndrome. Healthy donors were controls matched for age and sex. FACS enriched CD8+ TEMRA cells, while bulk CD8+ and CD4+ were negatively isolated. Findings of the study overall: The study recognized that its TCR sequencing and HLA analysis covered a relatively small number of individuals.

Random hexamers were used to reverse transcribe the RNA input (roughly 0.5 to 1 ug). The amplification used immunoSEQ multiplex PCR on TCR beta CDR3; it spanned 54 Vbeta and 13 Jbeta. Using its own MiXCR run on the immunoSEQ multiplex PCR reads, TCRdb lists one record per CDR3 protein. The sample holds about 80,000 distinct CDR3 sequences, around 94% seen once. CDR3 length: 14 residues. J lost 6 bases, V lost 6 bases, and 7 bases had no gene match. Germline-derived CDR1 and CDR2 are MDHEN and SYDVKM. The receptor was derived from a human donor in good health. The rearrangement joins TRBV28 to TRBJ2-1; 8 bases map to TRBD2. Material for sequencing was CD8+ T cells from PBMCs. The CDR3 here is CASRGLAGVNEQFF. CDR3 DNA sequence: TGTGCCAGCAGAGGGCTAGCGGGCGTCAATGAGCAGTTCTTC. The full variable domain, its missing parts supplied by reference TRBV28 and TRBJ2-1, is DVKVTQSSRYLVKRTGEKVFLECVQDMDHENMFWYRQDPGLGLRLIYFSYDVKMKEKGDIPEGYSVSREKKERFSLILESASTNQTSMYLCASRGLAGVNEQFFGPGTRLTVL.